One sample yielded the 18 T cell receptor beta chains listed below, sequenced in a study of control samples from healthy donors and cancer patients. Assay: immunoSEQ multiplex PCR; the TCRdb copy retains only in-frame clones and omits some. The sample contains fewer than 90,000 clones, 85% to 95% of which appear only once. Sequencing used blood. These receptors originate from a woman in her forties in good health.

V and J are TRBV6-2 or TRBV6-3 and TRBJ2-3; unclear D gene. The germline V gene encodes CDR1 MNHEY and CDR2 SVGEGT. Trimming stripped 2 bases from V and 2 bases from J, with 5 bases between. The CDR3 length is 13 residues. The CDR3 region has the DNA TGTGCCAGCAGTTACGCCTACACAGATACGCAGTATTTT. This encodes CASSYAYTDTQYF.

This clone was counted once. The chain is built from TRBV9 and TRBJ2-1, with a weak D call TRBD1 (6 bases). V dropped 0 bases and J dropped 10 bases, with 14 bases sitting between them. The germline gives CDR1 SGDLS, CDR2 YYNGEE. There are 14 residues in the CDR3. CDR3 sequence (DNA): TGTGCCAGCAGCGTAGAACTAACTAGGGGGGAGCAGTTCTTC. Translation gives CASSVELTRGEQFF.

CDR3 protein: CATAGTYEETQYF. For the CDR3, the DNA is TGTGCCACCGCAGGGACCTACGAAGAGACCCAGTACTTC. J is TRBJ2-5 and V is TRBV24-1; D possibly matches TRBD1 or TRBD2 (5 bases each). The ends were cut back, 9 bases at V and 3 bases at J, with 13 bases in the middle. There are 13 residues in the CDR3. CDR1 and CDR2 from the germline V gene are KGHDR and SFDVKD.

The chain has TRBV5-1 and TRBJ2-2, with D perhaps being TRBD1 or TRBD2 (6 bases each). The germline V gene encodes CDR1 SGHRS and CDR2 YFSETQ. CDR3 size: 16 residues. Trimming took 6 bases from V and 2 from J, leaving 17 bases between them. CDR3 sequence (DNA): TGCGCCAGCATCCCCTATAGGGGGGCAAACACCGGGGAGCTGTTTTTT. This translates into CASIPYRGANTGELFF.

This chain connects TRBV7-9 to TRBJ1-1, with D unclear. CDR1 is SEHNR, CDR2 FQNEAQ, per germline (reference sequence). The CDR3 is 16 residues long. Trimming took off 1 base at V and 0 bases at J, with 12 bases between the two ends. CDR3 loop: CASSLVSAFMNTEAFF. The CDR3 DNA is TGTGCCAGCAGCTTAGTTAGCGCTTTCATGAACACTGAAGCTTTCTTT.

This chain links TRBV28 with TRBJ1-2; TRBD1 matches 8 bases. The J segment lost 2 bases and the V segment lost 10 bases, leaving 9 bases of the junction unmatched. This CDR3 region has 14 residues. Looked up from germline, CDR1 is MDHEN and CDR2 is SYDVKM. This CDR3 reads CATSTGGVNYGYTF. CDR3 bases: TGTGCCACGTCTACAGGGGGTGTGAACTATGGCTACACCTTC.

The chain's CDR3 is CASSKARQQSNQPQHF. CDR3 DNA: TGTGCCAGCAGCAAAGCTCGGCAGCAGAGCAATCAGCCCCAGCATTTT. This chain uses TRBV21-1 with TRBJ1-5. TRBV21-1 is a known pseudogene. There are 16 residues in the CDR3.

The CDR3 DNA follows: TGCAGCGTAGTGAAGTTAGAACTAAGTGAAAAACTGTTTTTT. Protein sequence: CSVVKLELSEKLFF. The V call is TRBV29-1, the J call TRBJ1-4; D is uncertain. Per germline, CDR1 SQVTM and CDR2 ANQGSEA. CDR3 length: 14 residues. Trimming removed 6 bases from V and 7 bases from J, with 18 bases in between.

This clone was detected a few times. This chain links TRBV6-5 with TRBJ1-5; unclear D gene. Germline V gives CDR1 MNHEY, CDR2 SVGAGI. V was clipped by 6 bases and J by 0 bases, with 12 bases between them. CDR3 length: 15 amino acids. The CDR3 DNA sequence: TGTGCCAGCAGGTACAGATATCATAGCAATCAGCCCCAGCATTTT. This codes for CASRYRYHSNQPQHF.

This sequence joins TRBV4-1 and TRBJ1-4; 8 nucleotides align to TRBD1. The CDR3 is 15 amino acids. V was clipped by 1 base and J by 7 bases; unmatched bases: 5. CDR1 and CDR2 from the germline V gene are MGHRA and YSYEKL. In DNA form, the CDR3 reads TGCGCCAGCAGCCAAGTTTCAGGGGGCAGTGAAAAACTGTTTTTT. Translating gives CASSQVSGGSEKLFF.

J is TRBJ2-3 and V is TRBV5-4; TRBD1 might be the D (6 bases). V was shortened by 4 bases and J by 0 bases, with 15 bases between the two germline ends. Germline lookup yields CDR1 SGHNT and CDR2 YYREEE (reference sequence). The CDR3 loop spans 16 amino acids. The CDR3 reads CASSRIGQISTDTQYF. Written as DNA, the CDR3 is TGTGCCAGCAGCCGGATCGGACAGATCAGCACAGATACGCAGTATTTT.

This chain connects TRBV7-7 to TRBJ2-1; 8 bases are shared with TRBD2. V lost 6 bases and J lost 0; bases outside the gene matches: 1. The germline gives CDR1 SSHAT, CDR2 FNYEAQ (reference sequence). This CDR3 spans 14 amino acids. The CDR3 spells CASSLAGSYNEQFF. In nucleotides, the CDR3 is TGTGCCAGCAGTCTAGCGGGCTCCTACAATGAGCAGTTCTTC.

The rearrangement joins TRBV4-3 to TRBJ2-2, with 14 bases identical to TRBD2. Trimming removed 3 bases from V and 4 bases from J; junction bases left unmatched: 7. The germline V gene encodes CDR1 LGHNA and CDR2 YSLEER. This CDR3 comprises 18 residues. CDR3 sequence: CASSHVWGTSGGTGELFF. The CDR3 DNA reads TGCGCCAGCAGCCACGTCTGGGGGACTAGCGGGGGCACCGGGGAGCTGTTTTTT.

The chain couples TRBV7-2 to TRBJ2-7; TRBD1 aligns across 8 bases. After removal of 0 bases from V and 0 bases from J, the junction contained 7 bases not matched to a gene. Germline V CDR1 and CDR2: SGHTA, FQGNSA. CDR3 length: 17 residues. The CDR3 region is CASSLALGQASSYEQYF. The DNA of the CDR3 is TGTGCCAGCAGCTTAGCCTTGGGACAGGCAAGCTCCTACGAGCAGTACTTC.

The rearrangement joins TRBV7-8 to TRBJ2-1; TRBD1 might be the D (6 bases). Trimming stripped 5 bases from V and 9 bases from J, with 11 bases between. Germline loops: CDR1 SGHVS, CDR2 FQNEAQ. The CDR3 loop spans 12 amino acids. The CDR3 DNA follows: TGTGCCAGCAGCCTCAGGGGCACTGAGCAGTTCTTC. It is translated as CASSLRGTEQFF.

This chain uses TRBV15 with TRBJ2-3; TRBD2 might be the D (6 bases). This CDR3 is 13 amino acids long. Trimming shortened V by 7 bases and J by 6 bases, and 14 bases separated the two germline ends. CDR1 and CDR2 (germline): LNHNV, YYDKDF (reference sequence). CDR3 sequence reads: CATKNWGVDTQYF. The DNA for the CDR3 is TGTGCCACCAAAAACTGGGGGGTTGATACGCAGTATTTT.

CDR3 coding DNA: TGCGCCAGCAGCCGACTGGGCACAGATACGCAGTATTTT. It translates to CASSRLGTDTQYF. The chain combines TRBV4-1 with TRBJ2-3; D remains unclear. V dropped 4 bases and J dropped 1 base, with 6 bases sitting between them. Per the germline V gene, CDR1 is MGHRA and CDR2 is YSYEKL. This CDR3 comprises 13 residues.

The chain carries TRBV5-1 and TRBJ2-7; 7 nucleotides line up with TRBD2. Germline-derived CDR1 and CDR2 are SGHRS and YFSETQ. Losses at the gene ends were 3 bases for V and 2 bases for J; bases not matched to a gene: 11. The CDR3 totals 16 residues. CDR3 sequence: CASSSLLGLAAYEQYF. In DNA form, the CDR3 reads TGCGCCAGCAGCTCCCTGTTGGGGCTAGCGGCCTACGAGCAGTACTTC.